These 8 T cell receptor beta chains came from one sample sequenced in a study of CD8 T cells in Susac syndrome. RNA was extracted with the RNeasy kit, and a quantity of 0.5 to 1 ug was reverse transcribed using random hexamers. MiXCR, applied by TCRdb to the immunoSEQ multiplex PCR reads, yields one record per CDR3 protein. The table has approximately 79,000 distinct CDR3 sequences, approximately 94% seen once; the top ten hold less than 0.55%. Sequences were obtained from CD8+ T cells from PBMCs. All receptors derive from a human donor with Susac syndrome.

The chain recombines TRBV18 with TRBJ1-2; TRBD1 might be the D (5 bases). This CDR3 comprises 16 residues. Trimming took 6 bases from V and 3 from J, leaving 20 bases between them. Germline V CDR1 and CDR2: KGHSH, LQKENI. CDR3 amino acids: CASSPRGEREDYGYTF. For the CDR3, the DNA is TGTGCCAGCTCCCCCCGGGGGGAACGCGAGGACTATGGCTACACCTTC.

In DNA, the CDR3 is TGTGCCAGCAGTTTTTTTAATTTTCGAGAAGCTTTCTTT. It is translated as CASSFFNFREAFF. V gene TRBV12-3 or TRBV12-4 combines with J gene TRBJ1-1; unclear D gene. This CDR3 spans 13 amino acids. With 3 bases removed from V and 8 bases from J, the gap between germline ends came to 13 bases.

The gene calls are TRBV20-1 and TRBJ2-7, with no clear D. Germline V lookup: CDR1 DFQATT, CDR2 SNEGSKA (reference sequence). The length of the CDR3 is 11 residues. V was trimmed by 5 bases and J by 6 bases, leaving 11 bases between them. CDR3 protein: CSAAGGPEQYF. DNA for the CDR3: TGCAGTGCTGCCGGCGGTCCCGAGCAGTACTTC.

The genes are TRBV2 and TRBJ2-6, with D maybe TRBD1 (5 bases). Trimming left V 0 bases short and J 2 bases short, with 14 bases between. Germline assignment: CDR1 SNHLY and CDR2 FYNNEI. There are 18 residues in the CDR3. CDR3 amino acids: CASSEAGAGLTGANVLTF. CDR3 nucleotide sequence: TGTGCCAGCAGTGAAGCCGGCGCAGGGCTGACTGGGGCCAACGTCCTGACTTTC.

The chain links TRBV28 to TRBJ2-3, with D unresolved. The germline CDR1 and CDR2 sequences are MDHEN and SYDVKM. The CDR3 has 15 amino acids. Trimming took off 5 bases at V and 0 bases at J, with 12 bases between the two ends. The CDR3 here is CASSPPGLSTDTQYF. DNA of the CDR3: TGTGCCAGCAGTCCCCCGGGCCTAAGCACAGATACGCAGTATTTT.

The chain employs TRBV10-3 and TRBJ2-1; 7 bases are a match to TRBD1. CDR1 ENHRY and CDR2 SYGVKD come from the germline V gene. V trimming: 11 bases; J trimming: 2 bases; junction bases outside the gene matches: 9. The CDR3 totals 14 residues. As DNA, the CDR3 is TGTGCCGCCCGACAGGGAAAGGCCTACAATGAGCAGTTCTTC. Translating gives CAARQGKAYNEQFF.

The rearrangement joins TRBV14 to TRBJ2-1; D is unresolved. V lost 1 base and J lost 5, with 9 bases in between. The germline CDR1 and CDR2 sequences are SGHDN and FVKESK. CDR3 length equals 14 residues. CDR3 region: CASSQVDFDNEQFF. The CDR3 coding sequence is TGTGCCAGCAGCCAAGTAGACTTCGACAATGAGCAGTTCTTC. Supplemented by reference TRBV14 and TRBJ2-1, the full variable domain reads EAGVTQFPSHSVIEKGQTVTLRCDPISGHDNLYWYRRVMGKEIKFLLHFVKESKQDESGMPNNRFLAERTGGTYSTLKVQPAELEDSGVYFCASSQVDFDNEQFFGPGTRLTVL.

The rearrangement uses TRBV7-2 and TRBJ1-1; 10 positions match TRBD1. There are 16 residues in the CDR3. The V and J ends lost 1 base and 6 bases, in that order; junction bases with no gene match: 8. Germline loops: CDR1 SGHTA, CDR2 FQGNSA. The CDR3 coding sequence is TGTGCCAGCAGCTTAGTTACCGGGACAGGGGTTTCTGAAGCTTTCTTT. It yields the protein CASSLVTGTGVSEAFF.